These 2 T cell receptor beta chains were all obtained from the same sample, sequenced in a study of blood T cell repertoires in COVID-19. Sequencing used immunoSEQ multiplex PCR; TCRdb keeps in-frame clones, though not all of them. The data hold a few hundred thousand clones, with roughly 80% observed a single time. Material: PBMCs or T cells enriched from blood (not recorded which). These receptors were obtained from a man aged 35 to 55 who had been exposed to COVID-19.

CDR3 region: CAWSVGQGQTQYF. The CDR3 nucleotides are TGTGCCTGGAGTGTCGGGCAGGGGCAGACCCAGTACTTC. The genes are TRBV30 and TRBJ2-5, with D tentatively TRBD1 (6 bases). The germline V and J ends were trimmed by 0 bases and 6 bases, with 11 bases remaining between them. The CDR3 consists of 13 residues. Looked up from germline, CDR1 is GTSNPN and CDR2 is SVGIG (reference sequence).

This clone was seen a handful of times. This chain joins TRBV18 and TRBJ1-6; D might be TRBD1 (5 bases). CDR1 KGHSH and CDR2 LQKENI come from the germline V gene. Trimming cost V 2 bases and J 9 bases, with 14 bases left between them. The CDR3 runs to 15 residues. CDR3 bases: TGTGCCAGCTCACCAGGGGGAGGGGTGGCTTCACCCCTCCACTTT. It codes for CASSPGGGVASPLHF.